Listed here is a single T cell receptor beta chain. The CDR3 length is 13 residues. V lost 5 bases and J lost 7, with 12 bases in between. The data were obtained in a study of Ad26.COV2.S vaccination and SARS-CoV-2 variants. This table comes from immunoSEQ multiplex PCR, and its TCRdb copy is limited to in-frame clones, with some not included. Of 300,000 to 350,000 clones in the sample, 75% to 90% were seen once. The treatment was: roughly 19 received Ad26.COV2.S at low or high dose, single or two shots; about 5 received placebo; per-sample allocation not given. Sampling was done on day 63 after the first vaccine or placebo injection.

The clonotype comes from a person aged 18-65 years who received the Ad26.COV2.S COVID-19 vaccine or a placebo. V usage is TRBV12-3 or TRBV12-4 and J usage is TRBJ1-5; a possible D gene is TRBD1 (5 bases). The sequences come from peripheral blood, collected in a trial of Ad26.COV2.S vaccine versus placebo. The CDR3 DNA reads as TGTGCCAGCAGTCAAAACAGGTGGCAGCCCCAGCATTTT. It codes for CASSQNRWQPQHF.